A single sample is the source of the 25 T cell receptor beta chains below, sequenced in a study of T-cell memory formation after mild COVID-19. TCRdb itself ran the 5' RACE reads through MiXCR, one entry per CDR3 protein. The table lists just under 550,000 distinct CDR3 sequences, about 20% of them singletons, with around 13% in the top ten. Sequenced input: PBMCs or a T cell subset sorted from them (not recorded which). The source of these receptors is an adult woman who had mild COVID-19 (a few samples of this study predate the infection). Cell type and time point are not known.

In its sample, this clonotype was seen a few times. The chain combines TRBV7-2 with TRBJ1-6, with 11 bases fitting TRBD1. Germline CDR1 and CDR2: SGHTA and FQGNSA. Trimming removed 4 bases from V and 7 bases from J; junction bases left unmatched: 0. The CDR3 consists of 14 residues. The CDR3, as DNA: TGTGCCAGCAGCTGGACAGGGGGCAATTCACCCCTCCACTTT. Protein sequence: CASSWTGGNSPLHF. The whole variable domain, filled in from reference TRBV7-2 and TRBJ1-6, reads GAGVSQSPSNKVTEKGKDVELRCDPISGHTALYWYRQSLGQGLEFLIYFQGNSAPDKSGLPSDRFSAERTGGSVSTLTIQRTQQEDSAVYLCASSWTGGNSPLHFGNGTRLTVT.

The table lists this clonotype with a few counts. The CDR3, as DNA: TGCAGTGCTAGAGGAGCGGAGGTGCCGACAGATACGCAGTATTTT. Translating it yields CSARGAEVPTDTQYF. V is TRBV20-1 and J is TRBJ2-3; D is possibly TRBD2 (5 bases). CDR3 length: 15 amino acids. V shed 1 base and J shed 3 bases, with 14 bases lying between them. Germline V lookup: CDR1 DFQATT, CDR2 SNEGSKA (reference sequence).

The CDR3 sequence is CASSPQGQGKGNYEQYF. Here the CDR3 DNA reads TGTGCCAGCAGCCCCCAGGGACAGGGGAAAGGAAACTACGAGCAGTACTTC. This chain links TRBV12-3 or TRBV12-4 with TRBJ2-7; 10 bases map to TRBD1. With V trimmed by 6 bases and J by 3 bases, 14 bases remained unmatched. This CDR3 spans 17 amino acids.

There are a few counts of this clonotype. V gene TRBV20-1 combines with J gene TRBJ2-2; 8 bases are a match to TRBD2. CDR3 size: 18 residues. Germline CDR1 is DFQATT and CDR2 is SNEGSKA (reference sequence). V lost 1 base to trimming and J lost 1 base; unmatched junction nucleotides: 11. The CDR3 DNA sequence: TGCAGTGCTAGAGCGGGCGGTAGCGGGACCTTGAACACCGGGGAGCTGTTTTTT. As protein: CSARAGGSGTLNTGELFF.

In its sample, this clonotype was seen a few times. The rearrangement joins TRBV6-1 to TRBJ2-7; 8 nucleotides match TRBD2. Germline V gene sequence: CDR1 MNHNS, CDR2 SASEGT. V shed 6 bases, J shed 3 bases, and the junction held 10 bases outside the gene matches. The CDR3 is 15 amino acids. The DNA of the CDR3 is TGTGCCAGCAGGGGCCGCGGGACTAGAATCTACGAGCAGTACTTC. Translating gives CASRGRGTRIYEQYF.

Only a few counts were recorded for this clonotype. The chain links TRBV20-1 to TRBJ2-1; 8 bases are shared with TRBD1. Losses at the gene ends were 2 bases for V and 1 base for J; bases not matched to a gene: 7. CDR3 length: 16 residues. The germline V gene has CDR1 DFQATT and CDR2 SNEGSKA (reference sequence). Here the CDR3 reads CSARTQGASSYNEQFF. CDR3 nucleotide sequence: TGCAGTGCTAGAACTCAGGGGGCCAGTTCCTACAATGAGCAGTTCTTC.

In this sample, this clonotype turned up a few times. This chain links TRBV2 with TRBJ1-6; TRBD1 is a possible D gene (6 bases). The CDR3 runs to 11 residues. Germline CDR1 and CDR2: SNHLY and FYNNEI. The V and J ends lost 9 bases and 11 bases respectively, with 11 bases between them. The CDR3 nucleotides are TGTGCCAGAAACAGGGAAGCACCCCTCCACTTT. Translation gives CARNREAPLHF. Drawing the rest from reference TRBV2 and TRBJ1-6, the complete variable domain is EPEVTQTPSHQVTQMGQEVILRCVPISNHLYFYWYRQILGQKVEFLVSFYNNEISEKSEIFDDQFSVERPDGSNFTLKIRSTKLEDSAMYFCARNREAPLHFGNGTRLTVT.

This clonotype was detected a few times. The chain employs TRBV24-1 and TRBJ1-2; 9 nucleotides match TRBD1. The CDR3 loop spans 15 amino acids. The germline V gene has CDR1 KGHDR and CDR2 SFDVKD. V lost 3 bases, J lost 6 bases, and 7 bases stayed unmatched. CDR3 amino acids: CATSDPDRGINGYTF. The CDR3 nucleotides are TGTGCCACCAGTGATCCGGACAGGGGAATTAATGGCTACACCTTC.

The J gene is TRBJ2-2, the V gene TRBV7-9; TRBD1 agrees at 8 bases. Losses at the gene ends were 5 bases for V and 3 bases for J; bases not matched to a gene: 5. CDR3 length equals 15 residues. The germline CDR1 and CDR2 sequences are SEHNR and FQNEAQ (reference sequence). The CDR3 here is CASSPDREDTGELFF. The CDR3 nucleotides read TGTGCCAGCAGCCCGGACAGGGAGGACACCGGGGAGCTGTTTTTT.

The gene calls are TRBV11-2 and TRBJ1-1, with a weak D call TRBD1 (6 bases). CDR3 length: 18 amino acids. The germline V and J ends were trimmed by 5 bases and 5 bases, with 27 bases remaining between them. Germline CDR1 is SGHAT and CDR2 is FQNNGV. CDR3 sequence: CASSPQPWHRAWVTEAFF. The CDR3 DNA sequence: TGTGCCAGCAGCCCCCAACCTTGGCACAGGGCCTGGGTGACTGAAGCTTTCTTT.

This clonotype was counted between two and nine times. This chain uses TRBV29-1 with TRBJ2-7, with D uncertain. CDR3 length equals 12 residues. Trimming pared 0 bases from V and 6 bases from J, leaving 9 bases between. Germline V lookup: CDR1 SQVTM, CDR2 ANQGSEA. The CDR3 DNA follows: TGCAGCGTTGAAGATCAAAAGCTCGAGCAGTACTTC. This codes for CSVEDQKLEQYF.

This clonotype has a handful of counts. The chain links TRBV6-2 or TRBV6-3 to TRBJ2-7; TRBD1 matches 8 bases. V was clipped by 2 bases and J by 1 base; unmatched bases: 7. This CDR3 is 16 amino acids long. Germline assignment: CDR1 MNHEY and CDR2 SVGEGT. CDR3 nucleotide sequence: TGTGCCAGCAGTTACCTGGCGGGACAGGTGTCCTACGAGCAGTACTTC. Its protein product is CASSYLAGQVSYEQYF.

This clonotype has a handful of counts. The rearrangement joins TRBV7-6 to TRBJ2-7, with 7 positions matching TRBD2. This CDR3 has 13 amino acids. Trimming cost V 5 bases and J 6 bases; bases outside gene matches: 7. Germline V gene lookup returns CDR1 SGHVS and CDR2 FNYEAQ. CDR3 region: CASSPGGGVEQYF. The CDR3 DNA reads TGTGCCAGCAGCCCCGGGGGAGGGGTCGAGCAGTACTTC.

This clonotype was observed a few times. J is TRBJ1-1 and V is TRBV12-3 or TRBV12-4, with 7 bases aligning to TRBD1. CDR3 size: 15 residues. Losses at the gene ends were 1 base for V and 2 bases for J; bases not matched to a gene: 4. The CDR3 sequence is CASSLGAGGNTEAFF. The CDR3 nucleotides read TGTGCCAGCAGTTTAGGGGCAGGGGGTAACACTGAAGCTTTCTTT.

In DNA form, the CDR3 reads TGTGCCAGCAGCTTAATCGGCACTAGCCACACCGGGGAGCTGTTTTTT. Protein sequence: CASSLIGTSHTGELFF. The chain joins TRBV7-3 to TRBJ2-2; D may be TRBD2 (6 bases). Germline V gene sequence: CDR1 SGHTA, CDR2 FQGTGA. V was cut by 1 base and J by 3 bases, with 12 bases left in between. There are 16 residues in the CDR3.

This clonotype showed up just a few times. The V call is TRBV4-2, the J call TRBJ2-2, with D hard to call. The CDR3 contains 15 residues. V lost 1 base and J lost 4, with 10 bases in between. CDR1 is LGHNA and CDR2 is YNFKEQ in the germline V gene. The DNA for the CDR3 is TGTGCCAGCAGCCAAGTAGCCATAGGCACCGGGGAGCTGTTTTTT. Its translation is CASSQVAIGTGELFF.

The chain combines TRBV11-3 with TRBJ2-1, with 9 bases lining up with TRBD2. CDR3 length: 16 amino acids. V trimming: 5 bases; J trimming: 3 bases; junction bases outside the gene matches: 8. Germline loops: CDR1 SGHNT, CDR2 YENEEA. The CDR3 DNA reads TGTGCCAGCAGCCCCCGGACTAGCGCCTTCTACAATGAGCAGTTCTTC. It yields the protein CASSPRTSAFYNEQFF.

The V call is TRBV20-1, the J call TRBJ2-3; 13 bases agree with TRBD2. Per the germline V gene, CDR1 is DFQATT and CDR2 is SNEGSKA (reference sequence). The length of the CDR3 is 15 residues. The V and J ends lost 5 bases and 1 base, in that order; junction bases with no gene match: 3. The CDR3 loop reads CSAGGLAGGTDTQYF. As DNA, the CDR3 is TGCAGTGCTGGAGGACTAGCGGGGGGCACAGATACGCAGTATTTT.

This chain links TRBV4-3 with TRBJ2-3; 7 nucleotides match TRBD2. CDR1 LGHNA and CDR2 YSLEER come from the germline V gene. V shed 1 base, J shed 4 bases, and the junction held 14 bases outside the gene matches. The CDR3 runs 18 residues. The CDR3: CASSQAGGILGGSDTQYF. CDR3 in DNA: TGCGCCAGCAGCCAAGCCGGGGGGATATTGGGAGGGTCAGATACGCAGTATTTT.

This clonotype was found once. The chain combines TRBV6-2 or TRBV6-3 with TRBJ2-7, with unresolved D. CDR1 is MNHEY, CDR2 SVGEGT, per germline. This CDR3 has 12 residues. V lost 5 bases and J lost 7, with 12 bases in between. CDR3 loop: CASSLSPREQYF. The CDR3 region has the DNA TGTGCCAGCAGTCTCTCCCCTAGGGAGCAGTACTTC.

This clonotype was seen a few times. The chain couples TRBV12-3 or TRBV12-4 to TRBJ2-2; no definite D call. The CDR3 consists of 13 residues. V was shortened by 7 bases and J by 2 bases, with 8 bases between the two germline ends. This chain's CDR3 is CASKGTNTGELFF. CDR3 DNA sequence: TGTGCCAGCAAGGGAACAAACACCGGGGAGCTGTTTTTT.

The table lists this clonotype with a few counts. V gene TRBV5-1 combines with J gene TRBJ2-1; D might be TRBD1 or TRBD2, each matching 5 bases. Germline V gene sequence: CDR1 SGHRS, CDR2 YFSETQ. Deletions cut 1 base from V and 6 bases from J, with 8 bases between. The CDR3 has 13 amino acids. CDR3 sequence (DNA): TGCGCCAGCAGCTTGTCTGGGGGCAATGAGCAGTTCTTC. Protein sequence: CASSLSGGNEQFF.

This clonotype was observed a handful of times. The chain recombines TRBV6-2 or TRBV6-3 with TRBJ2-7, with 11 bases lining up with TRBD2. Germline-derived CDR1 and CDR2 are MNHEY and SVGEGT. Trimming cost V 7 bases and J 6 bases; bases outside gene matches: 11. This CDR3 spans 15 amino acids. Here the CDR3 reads CASTYSGRARSEQYF. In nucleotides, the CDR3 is TGTGCCAGCACCTATAGCGGGAGGGCCCGTAGCGAGCAGTACTTC.

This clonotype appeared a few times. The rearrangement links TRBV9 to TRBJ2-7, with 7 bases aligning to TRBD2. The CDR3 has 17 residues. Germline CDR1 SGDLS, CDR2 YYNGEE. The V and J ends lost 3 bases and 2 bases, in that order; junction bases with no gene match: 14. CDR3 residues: CASSGGDFAGEAYEQYF. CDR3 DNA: TGTGCCAGCAGCGGTGGGGACTTTGCGGGGGAGGCCTACGAGCAGTACTTC.

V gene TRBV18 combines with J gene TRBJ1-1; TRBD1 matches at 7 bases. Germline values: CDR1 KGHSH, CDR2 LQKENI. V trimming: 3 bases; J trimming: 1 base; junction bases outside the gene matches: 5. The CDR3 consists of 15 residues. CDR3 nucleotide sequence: TGTGCCAGCTCACCGCAGGGGGTTGGGAACACTGAAGCTTTCTTT. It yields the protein CASSPQGVGNTEAFF.